The 21 T cell receptor beta chains below were found in one sample sequenced in a study of blood T cell repertoires in COVID-19. The table came from immunoSEQ multiplex PCR; TCRdb's copy has only in-frame clones and leaves some out. Of some 60,000 clones listed, almost 85% are singletons. The specimen was peripheral blood. The receptors were gathered from a human donor in a cohort sampled during active COVID-19.

The chain is built from TRBV5-1 and TRBJ2-5; no firm D call. Deletions cut 0 bases from V and 0 bases from J, with 3 bases between. The CDR3 loop spans 13 amino acids. CDR1 and CDR2 (germline): SGHRS, YFSETQ. CDR3 nucleotide sequence: TGCGCCAGCAGCTTGGCCAACCAAGAGACCCAGTACTTC. It translates to CASSLANQETQYF.

V usage is TRBV29-1 and J usage is TRBJ1-1, with 8 bases lining up with TRBD1. V was clipped by 6 bases and J by 4 bases; unmatched bases: 7. This CDR3 region has 13 residues. Germline CDR1 reads SQVTM; CDR2 reads ANQGSEA. The CDR3 here is CSVRRGQVTEAFF. CDR3 coding DNA: TGCAGCGTCCGCAGGGGGCAGGTCACTGAAGCTTTCTTT.

The J gene is TRBJ2-5, the V gene TRBV10-2; the match to TRBD2 covers 12 bases. V was pared by 8 bases and J by 1 base, with 2 bases of the junction left unmatched. The CDR3 consists of 14 residues. The germline V gene encodes CDR1 WSHSY and CDR2 SAAADI. CDR3 amino acids: CASLAGGPQETQYF. CDR3 coding DNA: TGCGCCAGCCTAGCGGGGGGGCCCCAAGAGACCCAGTACTTC.

The V gene is TRBV7-3, the J gene TRBJ2-2; weak D call: TRBD2 (5 bases). Trimming took 1 base from V and 4 from J, leaving 19 bases between them. The CDR3 totals 18 residues. CDR1 SGHTA and CDR2 FQGTGA come from the germline V gene. CDR3 loop: CASSLNSGSTRGTGELFF. For the CDR3, the DNA is TGTGCCAGCAGCTTAAACTCCGGGTCTACTAGAGGCACCGGGGAGCTGTTTTTT.

The chain is built from TRBV12-3 or TRBV12-4 and TRBJ2-7; 7 nucleotides line up with TRBD2. V shed 5 bases, J shed 2 bases, and the junction held 3 bases outside the gene matches. This CDR3 region has 13 residues. CDR3 DNA: TGTGCCAGCAGTCCCGGGACTACCTACGAGCAGTACTTC. This translates into CASSPGTTYEQYF.

In DNA, the CDR3 is TGTGCCAGCAGGGGGACAGGAGTACTGGGCTACACCTTC. Amino acid sequence: CASRGTGVLGYTF. The chain combines TRBV6-4 with TRBJ1-2; 8 nucleotides align to TRBD1. This CDR3 is 13 amino acids long. J was trimmed by 8 bases and V by 6 bases; bases with no gene match: 8. Germline CDR1 and CDR2: MRHNA and SNTAGT.

This rearrangement joins TRBV7-9 to TRBJ2-5, with TRBD2 as a possible D gene (7 bases). CDR3 length: 14 amino acids. The germline V gene encodes CDR1 SEHNR and CDR2 FQNEAQ (reference sequence). The V gene lost 0 bases and the J gene lost 5 bases, with 10 bases spanning the gap. The CDR3 loop reads CASSLAGGLETQYF. DNA of the CDR3: TGTGCCAGCAGCTTAGCGGGGGGGCTGGAGACCCAGTACTTC.

This clone was picked up one time. V usage is TRBV5-4 and J usage is TRBJ2-5; 11 positions agree with TRBD2. V lost 4 bases to trimming and J lost 2 bases; unmatched junction nucleotides: 1. CDR1 and CDR2 (germline): SGHNT, YYREEE (reference sequence). CDR3 size: 14 residues. The CDR3 here is CASSLAGGQETQYF. CDR3 sequence (DNA): TGTGCCAGCAGCCTAGCGGGGGGACAAGAGACCCAGTACTTC.

The V gene is TRBV11-2, the J gene TRBJ2-6, with D possibly TRBD1 on 5 matching bases. The CDR3 length is 16 residues. V lost 5 bases, J lost 3 bases, and 14 bases lay in between. From germline, CDR1 is SGHAT and CDR2 FQNNGV. Here the CDR3 reads CASSPPTDFGANVLTF. The CDR3 DNA is TGTGCCAGCAGCCCCCCGACAGATTTTGGGGCCAACGTCCTGACTTTC.

This chain uses TRBV6-5 with TRBJ1-1, with 7 bases lining up with TRBD1. This CDR3 has 14 amino acids. Trimming took 4 bases from V and 1 from J; bases not matched to a gene: 3. Germline CDR1 reads MNHEY; CDR2 reads SVGAGI. For the CDR3, the DNA is TGTGCCAGCAGTTTTACAGGGGAGAACACTGAAGCTTTCTTT. Translation: CASSFTGENTEAFF.

The chain has TRBV3-1 (or the pseudogene TRBV3-2) and TRBJ1-5; D gene unclear. The germline gives CDR1 LGHDT, CDR2 YNNKEL (reference sequence). This CDR3 has 14 residues. Trimming shortened V by 0 bases and J by 6 bases, and 9 bases separated the two germline ends. CDR3 loop: CASSQDGAGQPQHF. As DNA, the CDR3 is TGTGCCAGCAGCCAAGATGGTGCGGGTCAGCCCCAGCATTTT.

The V and J genes are TRBV6-5 and TRBJ2-2, with 7 bases matching TRBD1. The junction had 7 bases not matched to a gene; V was cut back by 6 bases and J by 3 bases. The CDR3 loop spans 15 amino acids. The germline gives CDR1 MNHEY, CDR2 SVGAGI. The DNA of the CDR3 is TGTGCCAGCAGATCGACAGGGCCCGACACCGGGGAGCTGTTTTTT. Its translation is CASRSTGPDTGELFF.

This clone has only a few counts. V is TRBV6-2 or TRBV6-3 and J is TRBJ2-7; 8 bases map to TRBD1. The germline V gene has CDR1 MNHEY and CDR2 SVGEGT. The CDR3 has 14 residues. V was pared by 2 bases and J by 3 bases, with 3 bases of the junction left unmatched. CDR3 region: CASSYPTGVYEQYF. The CDR3 DNA follows: TGTGCCAGCAGTTACCCGACAGGGGTCTACGAGCAGTACTTC.

CDR3 sequence reads: CAISGGRGANYEQYF. DNA of the CDR3: TGTGCCATCAGTGGTGGGCGGGGGGCTAATTACGAGCAGTACTTC. V usage is TRBV10-3 and J usage is TRBJ2-7; TRBD2 matches at 8 bases. The CDR3 loop spans 15 amino acids. The germline V gene encodes CDR1 ENHRY and CDR2 SYGVKD. The ends lost 4 bases at V and 4 bases at J; junction bases unmatched: 9.

The V and J genes are TRBV12-3 or TRBV12-4 and TRBJ1-2; D is ambiguous. The CDR3 runs 13 residues. V lost 1 base, J lost 4 bases, and 7 bases lay in between. In DNA, the CDR3 is TGTGCCAGCAGTTTAGGCGGAGGCTATGGCTACACCTTC. Amino acid sequence: CASSLGGGYGYTF.

V usage is TRBV7-2 and J usage is TRBJ2-5; TRBD1 matches at 7 bases. CDR1 is SGHTA and CDR2 is FQGNSA in the germline V gene. The CDR3 runs 14 residues. With 5 bases clipped from V and 1 base from J, the junction kept 4 bases outside the gene matches. The CDR3 reads CASSVGQSQETQYF. CDR3 nucleotide sequence: TGTGCCAGCAGCGTGGGACAGAGCCAAGAGACCCAGTACTTC.

The genes are TRBV9 and TRBJ1-1; D ambiguous. Germline V gene lookup returns CDR1 SGDLS and CDR2 YYNGEE. The CDR3 sequence is 15 residues long. Trimming removed 0 bases at V and 0 bases at J, with 9 bases between. The CDR3 DNA sequence: TGTGCCAGCAGCGTAGAGGTCGGGATGAACACTGAAGCTTTCTTT. It specifies CASSVEVGMNTEAFF.

The rearrangement joins TRBV7-6 to TRBJ2-3, with TRBD1 matching over 10 bases. Germline CDR1 and CDR2: SGHVS and FNYEAQ. The CDR3 runs 16 residues. V shed 4 bases and J 2 bases; nucleotides not matched to a gene: 6. CDR3 residues: CASSYLTGGVTDTQYF. CDR3 DNA: TGTGCCAGCAGCTATCTGACAGGGGGCGTCACAGATACGCAGTATTTT.

The CDR3 loop is CASSLDRGSGASYEQYF. CDR3 DNA sequence: TGTGCCAGCAGCTTAGATCGGGGCAGCGGGGCATCCTACGAGCAGTACTTC. The chain employs TRBV11-2 and TRBJ2-7, with 7 nucleotides matching TRBD2. Germline assignment: CDR1 SGHAT and CDR2 FQNNGV. The CDR3 sequence is 17 residues long. V was pared by 0 bases and J by 1 base, with 9 bases of the junction left unmatched.

The V gene is TRBV7-2, the J gene TRBJ2-1; 16 bases agree with TRBD2. Germline lookup yields CDR1 SGHTA and CDR2 FQGNSA. With 5 bases clipped from V and 6 bases from J, the junction kept 7 bases outside the gene matches. This CDR3 spans 17 amino acids. CDR3 region: CASSPPGLAGGLNEQFF. CDR3 nucleotides: TGTGCCAGCAGCCCACCGGGACTAGCGGGGGGGCTCAATGAGCAGTTCTTC.

The chain has TRBV19 and TRBJ2-1; 8 bases line up with TRBD1. Germline-derived CDR1 and CDR2 are LNHDA and SQIVND (reference sequence). Trimming at V came to 3 bases and at J to 4 bases, leaving 5 bases not matched to a gene. The CDR3 covers 15 residues. The CDR3 reads CASSIRGLVYNEQFF. The CDR3 region has the DNA TGTGCCAGTAGTATCAGGGGGCTTGTGTACAATGAGCAGTTCTTC.